The 30 T cell receptor beta chains reported below all come from one sample, sequenced in a study of blood T cells in healthy people across ages. A second PCR, run for about 7 to 11 cycles, used a sample-barcoded 5' primer plus a J-beta primer mix. TCRdb passed the 5' RACE reads through MiXCR, listing each CDR3 protein once. The repertoire has 540,000 or so distinct CDR3 sequences, 27% of them found once; the top ten carry around 20%. Sequencing used blood. Receptors originate from a woman aged 70 to 79 in good health.

The J gene is TRBJ1-5, the V gene TRBV4-2; D not resolved. The germline V gene has CDR1 LGHNA and CDR2 YNFKEQ. The CDR3 covers 17 residues. With 0 bases removed from V and 4 bases from J, the gap between germline ends came to 16 bases. The CDR3 DNA is TGTGCCAGCAGCCAAGATATGTCCCAGAGAGGGAATCAGCCCCAGCATTTT. This gives the protein CASSQDMSQRGNQPQHF.

This clonotype was seen more than once but under ten times. The genes are TRBV11-1 and TRBJ1-1, with D tentatively TRBD1 (5 bases). CDR3 length equals 13 residues. V shed 6 bases and J shed 1 base, with 9 bases lying between them. Germline V lookup: CDR1 SGHAT, CDR2 FQDESV (reference sequence). Here the CDR3 DNA reads TGTGCCAGCAGAAAACAGGAGAACACTGAAGCTTTCTTT. This translates into CASRKQENTEAFF.

This clonotype came up a few times. The chain recombines TRBV12-3 or TRBV12-4 with TRBJ2-7; tentatively, D is TRBD2 (7 bases). Between the trimmed V and J ends, which lost 6 bases and 6 bases, there was a span of 18 bases. The CDR3 spans 14 residues. The DNA of the CDR3 is TGTGCCAGCAGCCCCTTTGAGGGGGGGACCGAGCAGTACTTC. Translated, it gives CASSPFEGGTEQYF.

This chain uses TRBV20-1 with TRBJ2-1; D gene uncertain. Matching the DNA end better, TRBJ2-7 makes the J call doubtful. Germline V gene lookup returns CDR1 DFQATT and CDR2 SNEGSKA (reference sequence). This CDR3 spans 13 amino acids. CDR3 coding DNA: TGCAGTGCTTTAGGACCAAGCTCCTACGAGCAGTACTTC. Translating gives CSALGPSSYEQYF.

For this clonotype: The junction differs from germline at one of its ends, possibly a read error. The chain joins TRBV11-2 to TRBJ2-5; no firm D call. CDR3 size: 12 residues. Germline CDR1 is SGHAT and CDR2 is FQNNGV. DNA of the CDR3: TGTGCCGGCAGCTTGGGTGTCGGAGCCCAGTACTTC. Translating gives CAGSLGVGAQYF.

The CDR3, as DNA: TGCGCCAGCAGCTTGGGTATCCCCCGGGGGGCGCGGAATGAGCAGTTCTTC. Translated: CASSLGIPRGARNEQFF. The chain employs TRBV5-1 and TRBJ2-1; possibly TRBD2 for D (7 bases). V shed 0 bases and J shed 7 bases, with 20 bases lying between them. CDR1 and CDR2 from the germline V gene are SGHRS and YFSETQ. The CDR3 contains 17 residues.

Turning to this clonotype: This may stem from a read error, because a much larger clone lies one nucleotide away. This sequence joins TRBV27 and TRBJ1-3; D unresolved. The CDR3 has 13 residues. Per the germline V gene, CDR1 is MNHEY and CDR2 is SMNVEV (reference sequence). The CDR3 DNA reads TGTGCCGGCAGTTTAGCCAGTGGACGCACCATATATTTT. Translated: CAGSLASGRTIYF.

The chain has TRBV7-9 and TRBJ2-2; 9 bases are a match to TRBD2. V shed 10 bases, J shed 7 bases, and the junction held 13 bases outside the gene matches. This CDR3 region has 15 residues. Germline loops: CDR1 SEHNR, CDR2 FQNEAQ (reference sequence). The CDR3 sequence is CATKSGGTSIGELFF. The CDR3 DNA reads TGTGCCACGAAATCAGGCGGGACTAGCATCGGGGAGCTGTTTTTT.

The CDR3 DNA sequence: TGTGCCAGCACCGAGGCCGGCTCCTATAATTCACCCCTCCACTTT. Protein sequence: CASTEAGSYNSPLHF. V gene TRBV6-6 combines with J gene TRBJ1-6; D uncertain. The V and J ends lost 7 bases and 0 bases respectively, with 10 bases between them. This CDR3 comprises 15 residues. The germline CDR1 and CDR2 sequences are MNHNY and SVGAGI (reference sequence).

This clonotype was counted only a few times. The chain links TRBV11-1 to TRBJ2-5; TRBD2 might be the D (5 bases). The V gene's germline CDR1 is SGHAT and CDR2 FQDESV (reference sequence). The V end lost 4 bases, the J end lost 2 bases, and 17 bases lay between the germline ends. This CDR3 contains 16 residues. CDR3 DNA: TGTGCCAGCAGCTCGAGGGTAACTACCTTACAAGAGACCCAGTACTTC. Amino acids: CASSSRVTTLQETQYF.

The gene calls are TRBV9 and TRBJ2-3; 15 bases fit TRBD2. Per the germline V gene, CDR1 is SGDLS and CDR2 is YYNGEE. The CDR3 spans 15 residues. With V trimmed by 3 bases and J by 12 bases, 8 bases remained unmatched. The CDR3, as DNA: TGTGCCAGCAGCGCCCGGACTAGCGGGGGGGCGGATCAGTATTTT. It specifies CASSARTSGGADQYF.

This chain links TRBV5-1 with TRBJ2-5; TRBD2 aligns across 10 bases. The DNA end is more similar to TRBJ2-1, so the J call may be wrong. Germline assignment: CDR1 SGHRS and CDR2 YFSETQ. The CDR3 spans 16 residues. CDR3 bases: TGCGCCAGCAGTCGGGGTGGAGCGGGGGGGATCGATGAGCAGTTCTTC. It encodes CASSRGGAGGIDEQFF.

On this clonotype: The CDR3 end shows no conserved phenylalanine or tryptophan, and so a read error is likely. This sequence joins TRBV20-1 and TRBJ2-7; TRBD2 matches 11 bases. The germline CDR1 and CDR2 sequences are DFQATT and SNEGSKA (reference sequence). The V gene end was trimmed by 8 bases and the J gene end by 10 bases; junction bases not matched to a gene: 10. There are 12 residues in the CDR3. The DNA for the CDR3 is TGCAGTTCTTCTATGACTAGCGGGGAACAGTACCTC. It is translated as CSSSMTSGEQYL.

The V call is TRBV14, the J call TRBJ2-1; no firm D call. The end of the DNA fits TRBJ2-7 better, so the J call may be wrong. The length of the CDR3 is 14 residues. Germline V lookup: CDR1 SGHDN, CDR2 FVKESK. CDR3 loop: CASSQEAEFFEQYF. Here the CDR3 DNA reads TGTGCCAGCAGCCAAGAAGCAGAATTCTTCGAGCAGTACTTC.

The rearrangement uses TRBV29-1 and TRBJ1-1, with 7 nucleotides matching TRBD1. Germline CDR1 SQVTM, CDR2 ANQGSEA. This CDR3 region has 11 residues. Trimming removed 7 bases from V and 11 bases from J; junction bases left unmatched: 10. The CDR3 here is CSGGDSSAAFF. CDR3 coding DNA: TGCAGCGGGGGGGACAGCTCGGCCGCTTTCTTT. The whole variable domain, remainder taken from reference TRBV29-1 and TRBJ1-1, is SAVISQKPSRDICQRGTSLTIQCQVDSQVTMMFWYRQQPGQSLTLIATANQGSEATYESGFVIDKFPISRPNLTFSTLTVSNMSPEDSSIYLCSGGDSSAAFFGQGTRLTVV.

The J gene is TRBJ2-4, the V gene TRBV6-5; D is unclear. Germline V gives CDR1 MNHEY, CDR2 SVGAGI. This CDR3 region has 15 residues. The V and J ends lost 6 bases and 4 bases respectively, with 16 bases between them. Written as DNA, the CDR3 is TGTGCCAGCAGCCGCGCCCCGAGGAGTAAAAACATTCAGTACTTC. As protein: CASSRAPRSKNIQYF.

J is TRBJ2-1 and V is TRBV7-7; 7 bases fit TRBD2. The CDR3 sequence is 13 residues long. The trim removed 1 base at V and 10 bases at J, leaving 4 bases unmatched. Germline V gene data show CDR1 as SSHAT and CDR2 as FNYEAQ (reference sequence). The CDR3 DNA sequence: TGTGCCAGCAGCTTAGAGTCTAGCGGCGAGCAGTTCTTC. This encodes CASSLESSGEQFF. The full variable domain, its missing parts supplied by reference TRBV7-7 and TRBJ2-1, is GAGVSQSPRYKVTKRGQDVTLRCDPISSHATLYWYQQALGQGPEFLTYFNYEAQPDKSGLPSDRFSAERPEGSISTLTIQRTEQRDSAMYRCASSLESSGEQFFGPGTRLTVL.

About this clonotype itself: An end of the junction does not agree with germline; a read error may underlie this. V gene TRBV20-1 combines with J gene TRBJ2-1; 8 positions match TRBD1. CDR3 length equals 13 residues. CDR1 and CDR2 (germline): DFQATT, SNEGSKA (reference sequence). This CDR3 reads CRARTGNYNEQFF. The CDR3 DNA sequence: TGCAGGGCTAGGACAGGGAACTACAATGAGCAGTTCTTC.

This chain uses TRBV3-1 with TRBJ2-7, with D tentatively TRBD1 (6 bases). CDR1 and CDR2 (germline): LGHDT, YNNKEL (reference sequence). V gave up 4 bases and J gave up 6 bases, with 16 bases separating them. This CDR3 comprises 14 residues. The CDR3 loop is CASSPTNRVGEQYF. The CDR3 coding sequence is TGTGCCAGCAGCCCTACAAACAGGGTAGGCGAGCAGTACTTC.

Only a few counts were recorded for this clonotype. The genes are TRBV7-2 and TRBJ2-7; D call uncertain. Trimming took 5 bases from V and 4 from J, leaving 12 bases between them. The CDR3 extends over 13 amino acids. Germline V gene lookup returns CDR1 SGHTA and CDR2 FQGNSA. CDR3 DNA sequence: TGTGCCAGCAGCCCCTCCCCCAGGTACGAGCAGTACTTC. Encoded protein: CASSPSPRYEQYF.

This clonotype was observed a few times. The genes are TRBV20-1 and TRBJ2-2, with a possible D match to TRBD2 (6 bases). The V end was cut by 4 bases, the J end by 2 bases, with 17 bases between. The CDR3 consists of 16 residues. Germline V gene lookup returns CDR1 DFQATT and CDR2 SNEGSKA (reference sequence). The CDR3 protein is CSAKVMTGVNTGELFF. CDR3 DNA sequence: TGCAGTGCTAAAGTGATGACGGGGGTAAACACCGGGGAGCTGTTTTTT.

Only a few counts were recorded for this clonotype. The rearrangement joins TRBV5-1 to TRBJ1-2, with unresolved D. Germline V gene data show CDR1 as SGHRS and CDR2 as YFSETQ. V was shortened by 3 bases and J by 2 bases, with 11 bases between the two germline ends. The CDR3 sequence is 14 residues long. This CDR3 reads CASSSAGPNYGYTF. As DNA, the CDR3 is TGCGCCAGCAGCTCCGCCGGGCCCAACTATGGCTACACCTTC.

This clonotype has just a few counts. The CDR3 nucleotides are TGCGCCAGTAGTACAGGGGCCCTGAAGATTGAGACCCAGTACTTC. This encodes CASSTGALKIETQYF. The chain has TRBV5-1 and TRBJ2-5; TRBD1 matches at 7 bases. The V gene's germline CDR1 is SGHRS and CDR2 YFSETQ. The CDR3 totals 15 residues. The ends lost 8 bases at V and 5 bases at J; junction bases unmatched: 15.

The chain joins TRBV20-1 to TRBJ1-2; D may be TRBD1 (5 bases). The CDR3 is 13 residues long. V shed 6 bases and J shed 5 bases, with 16 bases lying between them. Germline V gene lookup returns CDR1 DFQATT and CDR2 SNEGSKA (reference sequence). In DNA, the CDR3 is TGCAGTGCCCTCCAGGGTGCTGCTTATGGCTACACCTTC. Residues: CSALQGAAYGYTF.

The chain recombines TRBV27 with TRBJ2-7; D is possibly TRBD1 (6 bases). V lost 6 bases and J lost 1, with 13 bases in between. In germline, CDR1 is MNHEY, CDR2 SMNVEV (reference sequence). This CDR3 is built from 14 residues. The CDR3 coding sequence is TGTGCCAGCAGCCGGAACAGGGATTCCTACGAGCAGTACTTC. It encodes CASSRNRDSYEQYF.

This chain joins TRBV12-5 and TRBJ2-5; D may be TRBD2 (6 bases). Trimming cost V 5 bases and J 3 bases, with 19 bases left between them. CDR3 length: 16 amino acids. Per the germline V gene, CDR1 is LGHNT and CDR2 is FRNRAP. The CDR3 region is CASGTLRGTLKETQYF. CDR3 sequence (DNA): TGTGCTAGTGGTACCCTCCGCGGGACTCTGAAAGAGACCCAGTACTTC.

This clonotype has more than one count but fewer than ten. This chain joins TRBV7-2 and TRBJ2-2; TRBD2 aligns across 8 bases. The V gene's germline CDR1 is SGHTA and CDR2 FQGNSA. This CDR3 comprises 15 residues. The V segment lost 1 base and the J segment 5 bases; nucleotides outside the gene matches: 3. CDR3 amino acids: CASSLELAGTGELFF. In nucleotides, the CDR3 is TGTGCCAGCAGCTTAGAATTAGCGGGGACCGGGGAGCTGTTTTTT.

This chain uses TRBV4-1 with TRBJ1-4; TRBD1 agrees at 9 bases. Germline lookup yields CDR1 MGHRA and CDR2 YSYEKL. This CDR3 region has 16 residues. The ends lost 3 bases at V and 10 bases at J; junction bases unmatched: 12. CDR3: CASSHQLQGANVKLFF. Here the CDR3 DNA reads TGCGCCAGCAGCCACCAATTACAGGGGGCGAACGTAAAACTGTTTTTT.

This clonotype was counted a single time. The genes are TRBV20-1 and TRBJ2-3; a weak D match, TRBD2 (7 bases). Germline V lookup: CDR1 DFQATT, CDR2 SNEGSKA (reference sequence). The CDR3 runs to 18 residues. Trimming removed 1 base at V and 2 bases at J, with 22 bases between. CDR3 residues: CSARGNAGSGGPTDTQYF. CDR3 sequence (DNA): TGCAGTGCTAGAGGGAATGCAGGATCCGGGGGGCCCACAGATACGCAGTATTTT.

This chain joins TRBV12-3 or TRBV12-4 and TRBJ2-5; 11 bases are a match to TRBD1. TRBJ2-7 explains the end of the DNA better; the J call may be wrong. This CDR3 has 14 amino acids. CDR3 DNA sequence: TGTGCCAGCAGTTCTTGGACAGGGGGCCCCGAGCAGTACTTC. It yields the protein CASSSWTGGPEQYF.